These 31 T cell receptor beta chains were sequenced from one sample in a study of Graves' ophthalmopathy and Graves' hyperthyroidism. Amplification of the TCR beta CDR3 regions used RNA transcripts (as template). RT-PCR with HTBI primers came first, then second-round multiplex PCR. TCRdb re-derived calls from the multiplex PCR reads in MiXCR, one entry per CDR3 protein. Found here are about 380,000 distinct CDR3 sequences, roughly 15% of them singletons; the top ten hold 5.5% to 7%. Source material: peripheral blood. The source is a woman between 18 and 30 years old with stable Graves' hyperthyroidism.

This clonotype was detected many times. This chain links TRBV7-2 with TRBJ2-5, with D possibly TRBD2 on 5 matching bases. The length of the CDR3 is 15 residues. The V end lost 1 base, the J end lost 5 bases, and 14 bases lay between the germline ends. Per the germline V gene, CDR1 is SGHTA and CDR2 is FQGNSA. CDR3 sequence (DNA): TGTGCCAGCAGCTTAGTGGGTACGTCGGGGGAGACCCAGTACTTC. This translates into CASSLVGTSGETQYF.

Ten or more counts support this clonotype. The rearrangement uses TRBV2 and TRBJ1-2; D is perhaps TRBD1 (5 bases). V was shortened by 3 bases and J by 4 bases, with 12 bases between the two germline ends. CDR1 is SNHLY and CDR2 is FYNNEI in the germline V gene. CDR3 length: 14 amino acids. The CDR3 sequence: CASSEPRDLYGYTF. The CDR3 nucleotides read TGTGCCAGCAGTGAGCCCCGGGACCTCTATGGCTACACCTTC. The whole variable domain, remainder taken from reference TRBV2 and TRBJ1-2, is EPEVTQTPSHQVTQMGQEVILRCVPISNHLYFYWYRQILGQKVEFLVSFYNNEISEKSEIFDDQFSVERPDGSNFTLKIRSTKLEDSAMYFCASSEPRDLYGYTFGSGTRLTVV.

The chain has TRBV5-1 and TRBJ1-2; TRBD1 matches at 7 bases. The CDR3 runs to 15 residues. Germline CDR1 and CDR2: SGHRS and YFSETQ. The V segment lost 3 bases and the J segment 0 bases; nucleotides outside the gene matches: 5. CDR3 protein: CASSWGDSTNYGYTF. The CDR3, as DNA: TGCGCCAGCAGCTGGGGGGACAGTACTAACTATGGCTACACCTTC.

This clonotype was counted between two and nine times. This CDR3 fails to terminate in the conserved phenylalanine or tryptophan, so it likely reflects a read error. V and J are TRBV12-3 or TRBV12-4 and TRBJ1-1; D gene unclear. The CDR3 sequence is 15 residues long. The V and J ends lost 4 bases and 1 base respectively, with 13 bases between them. The DNA of the CDR3 is TGTGCCAGCAGTTACGATCCTCGCGCGAACACTGAAGCTTTCTAT. Protein sequence: CASSYDPRANTEAFY.

Ten or more counts support this clonotype. The V and J genes are TRBV6-2 or TRBV6-3 and TRBJ2-4; D gene unclear. The V gene's germline CDR1 is MNHEY and CDR2 SVGEGT. The CDR3 consists of 17 residues. Trimming removed 5 bases at V and 0 bases at J, with 17 bases between. CDR3 sequence (DNA): TGTGCCAGCAGTACCTCCGGGCCCGGTTTAGCCAAAAACATTCAGTACTTC. Amino acid sequence: CASSTSGPGLAKNIQYF.

This clonotype showed up many times. The chain carries TRBV20-1 and TRBJ1-1; D gene unclear. Per the germline V gene, CDR1 is DFQATT and CDR2 is SNEGSKA (reference sequence). CDR3 size: 11 residues. Deletions cut 3 bases from V and 5 bases from J, with 7 bases between. As DNA, the CDR3 is TGCAGTGCTAGCCGCCTGACTGAAGCTTTCTTT. Translating gives CSASRLTEAFF.

The sample holds many counts of this clonotype. This chain uses TRBV20-1 with TRBJ2-7; D not certain. The CDR3 is 14 amino acids. Germline CDR1 DFQATT, CDR2 SNEGSKA (reference sequence). The V end lost 3 bases, the J end lost 3 bases, and 15 bases lay between the germline ends. This chain's CDR3 is CSASEVSEGYEQYF. DNA for the CDR3: TGCAGTGCTAGTGAAGTCTCGGAAGGCTACGAGCAGTACTTC.

This clonotype was seen a handful of times. The chain combines TRBV5-1 with TRBJ2-7, with D hard to call. Germline V gene lookup returns CDR1 SGHRS and CDR2 YFSETQ. CDR3 size: 14 residues. Trimming removed 2 bases at V and 4 bases at J, with 13 bases between. CDR3 region: CASSFYRPRYEQYF. The CDR3 DNA follows: TGCGCCAGCAGCTTCTATAGACCGCGTTACGAGCAGTACTTC.

This clonotype has ten or more counts. The chain has TRBV20-1 and TRBJ2-7; D call uncertain. V was trimmed by 1 base and J by 2 bases, leaving 12 bases between them. CDR1 and CDR2 (germline): DFQATT, SNEGSKA (reference sequence). The CDR3 loop spans 14 amino acids. CDR3 DNA sequence: TGCAGTGCTAGAGCCCAACTCCGGCCCTACGAGCAGTACTTC. It yields the protein CSARAQLRPYEQYF.

This clonotype came up a few times. The chain combines TRBV5-1 with TRBJ2-6, with D perhaps matching TRBD1 or TRBD2 (5 bases each). The CDR3 sequence is 15 residues long. Between the trimmed V and J ends, which lost 4 bases and 4 bases, there was a span of 12 bases. The germline V gene has CDR1 SGHRS and CDR2 YFSETQ. In DNA, the CDR3 is TGCGCCAGCAGCCTGGGGGTAGCCGGGGCCAACGTCCTGACTTTC. Protein sequence: CASSLGVAGANVLTF.

Turning to this clonotype: This may come from a read error, since a much larger clone is one base off. The chain has TRBV12-3 or TRBV12-4 and TRBJ2-2, with TRBD2 identical over 7 bases. This CDR3 has 15 residues. The junction had 6 bases not matched to a gene; V was cut back by 3 bases and J by 5 bases. CDR3 amino acids: CASSLSAGDTGELFF. CDR3 nucleotide sequence: TGTGCCAGCAGTTTGTCTGCGGGGGATACCGGGGAGCTGTTTTTT.

The chain couples TRBV28 to TRBJ2-7; 10 bases fit TRBD1. J was trimmed by 4 bases and V by 5 bases; bases with no gene match: 5. Germline CDR1 is MDHEN and CDR2 is SYDVKM. This CDR3 comprises 14 residues. The CDR3 DNA reads TGTGCCAGCAGTGTACCGGGACAGGGGTACGAGCAGTACTTC. This gives the protein CASSVPGQGYEQYF.

This clonotype was counted many times. CDR3 sequence: CASSYGRSNTEAFF. CDR3 bases: TGTGCCAGCAGCTACGGACGGAGCAACACTGAAGCTTTCTTT. The genes are TRBV9 and TRBJ1-1, with D unclear. V dropped 4 bases and J dropped 2 bases, with 12 bases sitting between them. CDR3 length: 14 residues. Germline V lookup: CDR1 SGDLS, CDR2 YYNGEE. Full variable domain (missing parts from reference TRBV9 and TRBJ1-1): DSGVTQTPKHLITATGQRVTLRCSPRSGDLSVYWYQQSLDQGLQFLIQYYNGEERAKGNILERFSAQQFPDLHSELNLSSLELGDSALYFCASSYGRSNTEAFFGQGTRLTVV.

This clonotype came up many times. This chain connects TRBV12-3 or TRBV12-4 to TRBJ1-6, with D possibly TRBD1 on 6 matching bases. The V and J ends lost 2 bases and 7 bases respectively, with 18 bases between them. This CDR3 has 17 amino acids. The CDR3 DNA reads TGTGCCAGCAGTTTATACAACAGGGCGACGGGGAATTCACCCCTCCACTTT. Translation: CASSLYNRATGNSPLHF.

This chain joins TRBV12-3 or TRBV12-4 and TRBJ1-1, with TRBD1 matching 7 bases. There are 14 residues in the CDR3. J gave up 11 bases and V 6 bases, and 15 bases lay outside the gene matches. The CDR3 DNA reads TGTGCCAGCAGCTACTCCGTGACAGGGATTGGTGCTTTCTTT. Its protein product is CASSYSVTGIGAFF.

This clonotype was counted ten times or more. The chain links TRBV10-3 to TRBJ1-1; D might be TRBD1 (5 bases). The CDR3 is 14 residues long. V lost 5 bases to trimming and J lost 0 bases, with 10 bases between them. CDR1 and CDR2 (germline): ENHRY, SYGVKD. CDR3 nucleotides: TGTGCCATCAGTTGGGGCGGGTTGAACACTGAAGCTTTCTTT. It is translated as CAISWGGLNTEAFF.

V gene TRBV18 combines with J gene TRBJ1-6, with unresolved D. The germline CDR1 and CDR2 sequences are KGHSH and LQKENI. Trimming pared 2 bases from V and 0 bases from J, leaving 5 bases between. The CDR3 loop spans 15 amino acids. The CDR3 here is CASSPMDSYNSPLHF. For the CDR3, the DNA is TGTGCCAGCTCACCAATGGACTCCTATAATTCACCCCTCCACTTT.

This clonotype appeared many times. The rearrangement links TRBV4-2 to TRBJ2-2, with D hard to call. Trimming stripped 1 base from V and 5 bases from J, with 2 bases between. Germline V gene sequence: CDR1 LGHNA, CDR2 YNFKEQ. The CDR3 consists of 12 residues. The CDR3 DNA reads TGTGCCAGCAGCCAAGTAACCGGGGAGCTGTTTTTT. It translates to CASSQVTGELFF.

This clonotype was seen at least ten times. The CDR3 coding sequence is TGTGCCAGCAGCCGGGGACTAGCGGTACCTACTATCCAAGAGACCCAGTACTTC. This gives the protein CASSRGLAVPTIQETQYF. The rearrangement uses TRBV2 and TRBJ2-5; 11 bases match TRBD2. The trim removed 6 bases at V and 1 base at J, leaving 13 bases unmatched. The length of the CDR3 is 18 residues. CDR1 SNHLY and CDR2 FYNNEI come from the germline V gene. The variable domain in full, with the rest retrieved from reference TRBV2 and TRBJ2-5, is EPEVTQTPSHQVTQMGQEVILRCVPISNHLYFYWYRQILGQKVEFLVSFYNNEISEKSEIFDDQFSVERPDGSNFTLKIRSTKLEDSAMYFCASSRGLAVPTIQETQYFGPGTRLLVL.

This chain links TRBV7-3 with TRBJ2-7, with D maybe TRBD2 (6 bases). The CDR3 is 15 residues long. Trimming took off 5 bases at V and 0 bases at J, with 14 bases between the two ends. Per germline, CDR1 SGHTA and CDR2 FQGTGA. The CDR3 DNA follows: TGTGCCAGCAGCCCCACCGGCGGGAACTCCTACGAGCAGTACTTC. Translated, it gives CASSPTGGNSYEQYF.

This chain links TRBV19 with TRBJ1-6, with TRBD1 identical over 10 bases. V shed 3 bases, J shed 9 bases, and the junction held 8 bases outside the gene matches. The CDR3 covers 16 residues. The germline CDR1 and CDR2 sequences are LNHDA and SQIVND (reference sequence). CDR3 in DNA: TGTGCCAGTAGTATCAAATTGGGACAGGGGAGTTCACCCCTCCACTTT. Translation: CASSIKLGQGSSPLHF. The full variable domain, with the rest looked up from reference TRBV19 and TRBJ1-6, is DGGITQSPKYLFRKEGQNVTLSCEQNLNHDAMYWYRQDPGQGLRLIYYSQIVNDFQKGDIAEGYSVSREKKESFPLTVTSAQKNPTAFYLCASSIKLGQGSSPLHFGNGTRLTVT.

This clonotype showed up many times. The chain combines TRBV18 with TRBJ1-2; D is unresolved. The CDR3 contains 14 residues. Germline V gene lookup returns CDR1 KGHSH and CDR2 LQKENI. Trimming cost V 2 bases and J 3 bases, with 10 bases left between them. CDR3: CASSPVGSHYGYTF. CDR3 DNA: TGTGCCAGCTCACCAGTGGGCTCCCACTATGGCTACACCTTC.

This clonotype came up many times. This chain connects TRBV7-2 to TRBJ2-5, with TRBD2 matching over 13 bases. From germline, CDR1 is SGHTA and CDR2 FQGNSA. After removal of 6 bases from V and 4 bases from J, the junction contained 5 bases not matched to a gene. The CDR3 has 15 residues. Here the CDR3 DNA reads TGTGCCAGCAGGTCCAGACTAGCGGGGGGAGAGACCCAGTACTTC. It encodes CASRSRLAGGETQYF.

The chain carries TRBV4-2 and TRBJ2-7; 7 positions agree with TRBD2. This CDR3 comprises 15 residues. V trimming: 2 bases; J trimming: 2 bases; junction bases outside the gene matches: 6. The V gene's germline CDR1 is LGHNA and CDR2 YNFKEQ. The DNA of the CDR3 is TGTGCCAGCAGCCAACCGGGAGGCCAGACCTACGAGCAGTACTTC. Protein: CASSQPGGQTYEQYF.

This clonotype occurred many times. The rearrangement links TRBV5-1 to TRBJ2-7; 7 bases match TRBD1. The length of the CDR3 is 15 residues. CDR1 and CDR2 (germline): SGHRS, YFSETQ. J lost 5 bases, V lost 0 bases, and 8 bases had no gene match. The CDR3 DNA reads as TGCGCCAGCAGCTTGGAGGGGGCGAGGAGAGACGAGCAGTACTTC. Its protein is CASSLEGARRDEQYF.

This clonotype was observed a few times. The V call is TRBV6-1, the J call TRBJ1-2, with 7 bases identical to TRBD1. V lost 4 bases and J lost 5; bases outside the gene matches: 13. CDR1 is MNHNS and CDR2 is SASEGT in the germline V gene. CDR3 length: 16 residues. The CDR3 DNA follows: TGTGCCAGCAGTGCAAGCCTGGGAGGGGGCCTTTATGGCTACACCTTC. Translated: CASSASLGGGLYGYTF.

In this sample, this clonotype turned up many times. The chain is built from TRBV19 and TRBJ1-5, with D maybe TRBD1 (6 bases). V lost 4 bases and J 2 bases, leaving 15 bases between the germline ends. CDR3 length: 16 amino acids. CDR1 and CDR2 from the germline V gene are LNHDA and SQIVND (reference sequence). Here the CDR3 reads CASSKQGFSGNQPQHF. CDR3 nucleotide sequence: TGTGCCAGTAGTAAACAGGGTTTTTCGGGCAATCAGCCCCAGCATTTT.

This clonotype has ten or more counts. The chain carries TRBV12-3 or TRBV12-4 and TRBJ1-6; D gene uncertain. The CDR3 sequence is 13 residues long. V lost 2 bases and J 6 bases, leaving 5 bases between the germline ends. CDR3 protein: CASSLNTNSPLHF. CDR3 coding DNA: TGTGCCAGCAGTTTAAACACTAATTCACCCCTCCACTTT.

The chain carries TRBV5-3 and TRBJ1-1, with TRBD1 matching 7 bases. TRBV5-3 is noted as an ORF with a role that remains uncertain. V dropped 0 bases and J dropped 1; count of bases not matched to a gene: 0. The CDR3 length is 14 residues. The CDR3 reads CARSLGQGNTEAFF. The CDR3 bases are TGTGCCAGAAGCTTGGGACAGGGGAACACTGAAGCTTTCTTT.

A remark on this clonotype: This sequence may be a read error, since a much larger clone differs from it by one base. The chain couples TRBV7-2 to TRBJ2-3, with 9 bases lining up with TRBD2. The CDR3 consists of 15 residues. Germline CDR1 reads SGHTA; CDR2 reads FQGNSA. J lost 4 bases, V lost 3 bases, and 5 bases had no gene match. In DNA form, the CDR3 reads TGTGCCAGCAGCTTTAGCGGGGGAACACCAGATACGCAGTATTTT. Translation: CASSFSGGTPDTQYF. The full variable domain, completed using reference TRBV7-2 and TRBJ2-3, is GAGVSQSPSNKVTEKGKDVELRCDPISGHTALYWYRQSLGQGLEFLIYFQGNSAPDKSGLPSDRFSAERTGGSVSTLTIQRTQQEDSAVYLCASSFSGGTPDTQYFGPGTRLTVL.

The sample holds many counts of this clonotype. The chain links TRBV12-3 or TRBV12-4 to TRBJ1-5; tentatively, D is TRBD1 (6 bases). This CDR3 contains 15 residues. Between the trimmed V and J ends, which lost 5 bases and 3 bases, there was a span of 14 bases. CDR3 protein: CASSRGQNYNQPQHF. As DNA, the CDR3 is TGTGCCAGCAGTCGTGGACAGAACTACAATCAGCCCCAGCATTTT.